The T cell receptor beta chain described here comes from a study of blood T cell repertoires in COVID-19. Repertoires were generated with immunoSEQ multiplex PCR, while TCRdb's copy carries only in-frame clones and drops some. Among just over 300,000 clones listed, about nine tenths were seen once. V lost 0 bases to trimming and J lost 8 bases; unmatched junction nucleotides: 5. Per germline, CDR1 SGHTA and CDR2 FQGNSA. CDR3 length: 14 amino acids. Categorization into cohorts depended on clinical history that participants reported. V and J are TRBV7-2 and TRBJ1-2; TRBD1 matches at 8 bases. This TCR came from a woman aged 35 to 49 who had recovered from COVID-19. The material sequenced was PBMCs or T cells enriched from blood (not recorded which). The chain's CDR3 is CASSLAKDRDGYTF. In DNA form, the CDR3 reads TGTGCCAGCAGCTTAGCGAAGGACAGGGACGGCTACACCTTC.